This is a list of T cell receptor beta chains from one sample in a study of blood T cell repertoires in COVID-19. Profiling relied on immunoSEQ multiplex PCR, and the TCRdb table lists in-frame clones only, not all of them. The sample holds roughly 80,000 clones, about nine tenths seen once. Sequencing was done on a sample of peripheral blood. All receptors come from a human donor in a cohort sampled during active COVID-19. Both conserved end residues are part of each CDR3. Fields, in order: clone size, J gene, V gene, D gene, CDR3 DNA, CDR3 protein. The D gene is left open where the match is weak. Clone size, where shown, is once, few, many, or a class for clones that have expanded.

few,TRBJ1-2,TRBV7-2,-,TGTGCCAGCAGCCCGCCGAGCGGACAGCAGACTAACTATGGCTACACCTTC,CASSPPSGQQTNYGYTF
-,TRBJ2-3,TRBV11-1,-,TGTGCCAGCAGCTCGAGTGGGGACTCGGTACTGGATACGCAGTATTTT,CASSSSGDSVLDTQYF
-,TRBJ2-6,TRBV7-7,TRBD1,TGTGCCTCGGGACAGTCCTCTGGGGCCAACGTCCTGACTTTC,CASGQSSGANVLTF
-,TRBJ1-5,TRBV6-5,-,TGTGCCAGCAGGTTAACAGGGAGCAATCAGCCCCAGCATTTT,CASRLTGSNQPQHF
-,TRBJ2-5,TRBV3-1/TRBV3-2,-,TGTGCCAGCAGCCAAGTACAAGAGACCCAGTACTTC,CASSQVQETQYF
-,TRBJ1-5,TRBV6-5,-,TGTGCCAGCAGTTACTCCCCGGGGGGCAATCAGCCCCAGCATTTT,CASSYSPGGNQPQHF
-,TRBJ1-2,TRBV14,-,TGTGCCAGCAGCCAAGCCTCCCCGGGAGGGGGTAACTATGGCTACACCTTC,CASSQASPGGGNYGYTF
-,TRBJ2-7,TRBV27,-,TGTGCCAGCACTGCCAGGGGGGCTAGCCGCGAGCAGTACTTC,CASTARGASREQYF
-,TRBJ1-3,TRBV10-2,TRBD1,TGCGCCAGCAGTGACGACCGCGACAGGGGGCTTGGAAACACCATATATTTT,CASSDDRDRGLGNTIYF
-,TRBJ1-1,TRBV18,TRBD1,TGTGCCAGCTCACCATCACAGGGGTACACTGAAGCTTTCTTT,CASSPSQGYTEAFF
-,TRBJ2-5,TRBV7-9,-,TGTGCCAGCAGCTTAGTAGTGGAGACCCAGTACTTC,CASSLVVETQYF
-,TRBJ1-1,TRBV6-1,-,TGTGCCAGCAGTGAAGTTGGGGGGGGTGACACTGAAGCTTTCTTT,CASSEVGGGDTEAFF
few,TRBJ2-7,TRBV5-4,-,TGTGCCAGCAGCTTGACAGGGTACGAGCAGTACTTC,CASSLTGYEQYF
-,TRBJ1-5,TRBV12-2,-,TGTGCAAGTCGCTTAGTGAGCACTATGCGGGATCAGCCCCAGCATTTT,CASRLVSTMRDQPQHF
-,TRBJ2-7,TRBV29-1,TRBD2,TGCAGCGTTCGACTAGCGGAGGACTCCTACGAGCAGTACTTC,CSVRLAEDSYEQYF
-,TRBJ2-1,TRBV6-4,TRBD1,TGTGCCAGCAGTGAGCAGGGGGCCGGCAATGAGCAGTTCTTC,CASSEQGAGNEQFF
few,TRBJ1-1,TRBV13,-,TGTGCCAGCAGCCTAGGAAGACACTCCCAGAACACTGAAGCTTTCTTT,CASSLGRHSQNTEAFF
-,TRBJ2-7,TRBV27,TRBD2,TGTGCCAGCAGCAGACTAGCGGGAGCAAACGAGCAGTACTTC,CASSRLAGANEQYF
-,TRBJ2-2,TRBV29-1,-,TGCAGCGCCCGAGTAGATGAGCGGGAGCTGTTTTTT,CSARVDERELFF
-,TRBJ1-5,TRBV15,TRBD1,TGTGCCACCAGCAGAGATTCGGGGACAGGGGGTGGGTCCCAGCATTTT,CATSRDSGTGGGSQHF
few,TRBJ2-6,TRBV29-1,-,TGCAGCGTTCTTCAGGCCTCTGGGGCCAACGTCCTGACTTTC,CSVLQASGANVLTF
-,TRBJ1-6,TRBV4-2,TRBD1,TGTGCCAGCAGCCAAAATCCGGGACAGGGGGGTTCACCCCTCCACTTT,CASSQNPGQGGSPLHF
-,TRBJ2-3,TRBV7-2,-,TGTGCCAGCAGCTCTGGAGGGGGCGATACGCAGTATTTT,CASSSGGGDTQYF
-,TRBJ1-1,TRBV5-4,TRBD1,TGTGCCAGCAGCTTACGACAGGGGGATGGTGAAGCTTTCTTT,CASSLRQGDGEAFF
-,TRBJ1-2,TRBV5-6,-,TGTGCCAGCAGCCTACCGGAAGGGGATGGCTACACCTTC,CASSLPEGDGYTF
-,TRBJ2-3,TRBV19,TRBD2,TGTGCCAGTAGTGGTGGCGGGGGTCCTAGCACAGATACGCAGTATTTT,CASSGGGGPSTDTQYF